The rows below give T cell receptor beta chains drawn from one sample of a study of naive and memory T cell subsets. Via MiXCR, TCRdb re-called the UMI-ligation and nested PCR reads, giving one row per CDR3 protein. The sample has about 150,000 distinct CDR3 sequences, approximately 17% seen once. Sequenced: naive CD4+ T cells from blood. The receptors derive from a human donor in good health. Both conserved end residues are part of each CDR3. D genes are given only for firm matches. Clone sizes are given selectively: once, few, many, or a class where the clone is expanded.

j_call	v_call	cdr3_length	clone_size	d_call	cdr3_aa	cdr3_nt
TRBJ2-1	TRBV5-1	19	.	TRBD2	CASSLRPGTSGSVYNEQFF	TGCGCCAGCAGCCTACGTCCCGGGACTAGCGGGAGTGTGTACAATGAGCAGTTCTTC
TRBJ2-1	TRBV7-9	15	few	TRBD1	CASSLPLGQANEQFF	TGTGCCAGCAGCTTACCCCTCGGACAGGCCAATGAGCAGTTCTTC
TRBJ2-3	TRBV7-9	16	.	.	CASSPWTGRFTDTQYF	TGTGCCAGCAGCCCCTGGACCGGACGATTCACAGATACGCAGTATTTT
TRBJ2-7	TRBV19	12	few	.	CASSDASYEQYF	TGTGCCAGTAGTGACGCTTCCTACGAGCAGTACTTC
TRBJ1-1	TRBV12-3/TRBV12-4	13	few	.	CASSLTGLAEAFF	TGTGCCAGCAGCCTCACAGGGCTGGCCGAAGCTTTCTTT
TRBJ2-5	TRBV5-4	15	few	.	CASSLRKKGEETQYF	TGTGCCAGCAGCTTGAGAAAGAAGGGTGAAGAGACCCAGTACTTC
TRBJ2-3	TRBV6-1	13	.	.	CASSEWSLDTQYF	TGTGCCAGCAGTGAATGGAGTTTGGATACGCAGTATTTT
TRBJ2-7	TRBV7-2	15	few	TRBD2	CASSRSGESSYEQYF	TGTGCCAGCAGCCGTAGCGGGGAGAGCTCCTACGAGCAGTACTTC
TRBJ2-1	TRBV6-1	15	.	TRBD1	CASSLKDRGLNEQFF	TGTGCCAGCAGTCTAAAGGACAGGGGGCTCAATGAGCAGTTCTTC
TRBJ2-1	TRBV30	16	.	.	CAWSVGGSPRSNEQFF	TGTGCCTGGAGTGTTGGGGGGAGCCCACGATCCAATGAGCAGTTCTTC
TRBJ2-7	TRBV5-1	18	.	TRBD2	CASSFPGTSGESPYEQYF	TGCGCCAGCAGCTTCCCCGGGACTAGCGGCGAGAGCCCCTACGAGCAGTACTTC
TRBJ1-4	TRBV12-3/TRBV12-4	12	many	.	CASRPQGEKLFF	TGTGCCAGCAGGCCACAGGGAGAAAAACTGTTTTTT
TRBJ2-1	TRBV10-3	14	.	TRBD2	CAISAAGAYNEQFF	TGTGCCATCAGTGCAGCGGGGGCCTACAATGAGCAGTTCTTC
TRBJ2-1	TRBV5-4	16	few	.	CASSLQKTAAYNEQFF	TGTGCCAGCAGCTTGCAGAAGACGGCAGCCTACAATGAGCAGTTCTTC
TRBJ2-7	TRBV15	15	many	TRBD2	CATSRGLAGANEQYF	TGTGCCACCAGTAGGGGGCTAGCGGGAGCAAACGAGCAGTACTTC
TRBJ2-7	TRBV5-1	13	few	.	CASSLYVGYEQYF	TGCGCCAGCAGCTTGTATGTCGGCTACGAGCAGTACTTC
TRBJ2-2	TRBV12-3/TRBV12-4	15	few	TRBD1	CASSWDRERTGELFF	TGTGCCAGCAGTTGGGACAGGGAAAGGACCGGGGAGCTGTTTTTT
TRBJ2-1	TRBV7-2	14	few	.	CASNEGDRNNEQFF	TGTGCCAGCAACGAGGGGGATCGGAACAATGAGCAGTTCTTC
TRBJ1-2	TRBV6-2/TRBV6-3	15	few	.	CASSTGRGIDYGYTF	TGTGCCAGCAGTACAGGTCGGGGAATCGACTATGGCTACACCTTC
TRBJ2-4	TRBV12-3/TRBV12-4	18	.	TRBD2	CASSPYGGGSVAKNIQYF	TGTGCCAGCAGCCCTTATGGGGGAGGGAGCGTCGCCAAAAACATTCAGTACTTC
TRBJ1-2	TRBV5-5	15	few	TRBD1	CASSLAHRGVYGYTF	TGTGCCAGCAGCTTGGCCCACAGGGGCGTCTATGGCTACACCTTC
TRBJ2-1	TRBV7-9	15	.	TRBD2	CASSARASGRNEQFF	TGTGCCAGCAGCGCACGGGCCAGCGGGAGGAATGAGCAGTTCTTC
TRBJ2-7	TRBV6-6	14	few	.	CASSYGTGAWEQYF	TGTGCCAGCAGTTATGGGACGGGGGCCTGGGAGCAGTACTTC
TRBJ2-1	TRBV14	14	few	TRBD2	CASSPRTSGSEQFF	TGTGCCAGCAGCCCCCGGACTAGCGGGAGTGAGCAGTTCTTC
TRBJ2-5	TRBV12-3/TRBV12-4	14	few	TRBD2	CASSLEGGFETQYF	TGTGCCAGCAGTTTAGAGGGAGGGTTTGAGACCCAGTACTTC
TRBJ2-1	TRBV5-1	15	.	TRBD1	CASSFPTGNYNEQFF	TGCGCCAGCAGCTTTCCGACAGGGAACTACAATGAGCAGTTCTTC
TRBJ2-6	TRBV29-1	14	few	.	CSAGTGSGANVLTF	TGCAGCGCGGGGACTGGCTCTGGGGCCAACGTCCTGACTTTC
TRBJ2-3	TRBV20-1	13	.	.	CSAQKDGPDTQYF	TGCAGTGCACAGAAGGACGGACCAGATACGCAGTATTTT
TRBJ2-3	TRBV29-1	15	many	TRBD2	CSVECLAGGSDTQYF	TGCAGCGTTGAGTGCCTAGCGGGAGGATCAGATACGCAGTATTTT
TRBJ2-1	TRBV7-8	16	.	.	CASSSWSGNSYNEQFF	TGTGCCAGCAGCTCCTGGAGCGGTAACTCCTACAATGAGCAGTTCTTC
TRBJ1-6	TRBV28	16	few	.	CASSLSPRGGQFTVHF	TGTGCCAGCAGTTTATCACCCCGTGGCGGGCAGTTTACGGTCCACTTT
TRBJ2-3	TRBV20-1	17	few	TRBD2	CSARVGTSGSGTDTQYF	TGCAGTGCTAGAGTGGGGACTAGCGGGAGTGGGACAGATACGCAGTATTTT
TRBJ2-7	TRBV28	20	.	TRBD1	CASSLSVWEGTGKGTYEQYF	TGTGCCAGCAGTCTATCCGTCTGGGAAGGGACAGGGAAGGGAACCTACGAGCAGTACTTC
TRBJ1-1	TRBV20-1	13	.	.	CSAAGTANTEAFF	TGCAGTGCTGCCGGGACTGCGAACACTGAAGCTTTCTTT
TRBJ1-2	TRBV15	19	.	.	CATSQGDSASGITNYGYTF	TGTGCCACCAGCCAGGGCGACAGCGCTTCAGGGATAACTAACTATGGCTACACCTTC
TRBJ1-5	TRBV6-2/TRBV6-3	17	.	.	CASRTRGLSRNHQPQHF	TGTGCCAGCAGAACTCGGGGGCTCTCTCGTAATCATCAGCCCCAGCATTTT
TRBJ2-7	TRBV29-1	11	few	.	CSGGDAYEQYF	TGCAGCGGCGGGGACGCCTACGAGCAGTACTTC
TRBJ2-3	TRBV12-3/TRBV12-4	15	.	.	CASNERGADTDTQYF	TGTGCCAGCAACGAGAGGGGAGCGGACACAGATACGCAGTATTTT
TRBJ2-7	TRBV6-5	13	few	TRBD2	CASRRTRGDEQYF	TGTGCCAGCCGACGGACTAGAGGGGACGAGCAGTACTTC
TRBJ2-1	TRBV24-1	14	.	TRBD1	CATRKGQDYNEQFF	TGTGCCACCCGTAAAGGACAGGATTACAATGAGCAGTTCTTC
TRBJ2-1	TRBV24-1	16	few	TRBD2	CATSDTGLAGVREQFF	TGTGCCACCAGTGATACCGGGCTAGCGGGAGTACGCGAGCAGTTCTTC
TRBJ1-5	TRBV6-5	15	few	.	CASRTRVYSNQPQHF	TGTGCCAGCAGAACCCGGGTCTATAGCAATCAGCCCCAGCATTTT
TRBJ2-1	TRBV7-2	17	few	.	CASSLVGGGGARDEQFF	TGTGCCAGCAGCTTAGTAGGGGGTGGGGGGGCGCGCGATGAGCAGTTCTTC
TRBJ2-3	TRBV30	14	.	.	CAWSVLLSTDTQYF	TGTGCCTGGAGTGTACTCCTATCCACAGATACGCAGTATTTT
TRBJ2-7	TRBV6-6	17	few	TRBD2	CASSYFSGTSGSYEQYF	TGTGCCAGCAGTTACTTCTCCGGGACTAGCGGTTCCTACGAGCAGTACTTC
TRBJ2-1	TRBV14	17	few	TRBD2	CASSQGVGSGKYNEQFF	TGTGCCAGCAGCCAGGGGGTCGGTAGCGGGAAATACAATGAGCAGTTCTTC
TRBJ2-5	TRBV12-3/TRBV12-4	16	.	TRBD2	CASSSVLAGRQETQYF	TGTGCCAGCAGTTCCGTACTAGCGGGAAGACAAGAGACCCAGTACTTC
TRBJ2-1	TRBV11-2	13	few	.	CASSLYSNNEQFF	TGTGCCAGCAGCTTATACTCTAACAATGAGCAGTTCTTC
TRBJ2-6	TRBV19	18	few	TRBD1	CASSMRQGMGPGANVLTF	TGTGCCAGTAGTATGCGACAGGGAATGGGGCCTGGGGCCAACGTCCTGACTTTC
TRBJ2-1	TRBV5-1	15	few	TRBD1	CASSPQGITYNEQFF	TGCGCCAGCAGCCCACAGGGGATCACCTACAATGAGCAGTTCTTC
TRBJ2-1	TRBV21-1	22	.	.	CASSARTSGRILIHFQYNEQFF	TGTGCCAGCAGCGCGCGGACTAGCGGGAGGATCCTCATACACTTTCAATACAATGAGCAGTTCTTC
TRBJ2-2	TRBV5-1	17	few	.	CASSSQRQALDTGELFF	TGCGCCAGCAGCTCCCAACGACAGGCTCTCGACACCGGGGAGCTGTTTTTT
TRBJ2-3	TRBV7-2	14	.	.	CASSKGGSTDTQYF	TGTGCCAGCAGTAAAGGGGGTAGCACAGATACGCAGTATTTT
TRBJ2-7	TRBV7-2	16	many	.	CASSISLGEGSYEQYF	TGTGCCAGCAGCATTAGTTTGGGGGAAGGGTCCTACGAGCAGTACTTC
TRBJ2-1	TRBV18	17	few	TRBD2	CASSPVGAGGAYNEQFF	TGTGCCAGCTCACCAGTCGGAGCGGGGGGCGCCTACAATGAGCAGTTCTTC
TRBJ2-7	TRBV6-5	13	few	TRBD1	CASSHGQAYEQYF	TGTGCCAGCTCTCATGGACAGGCGTACGAGCAGTACTTC
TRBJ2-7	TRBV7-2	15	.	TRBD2	CASSLDLGLAYEQYF	TGTGCCAGCAGCTTAGACTTGGGACTAGCCTACGAGCAGTACTTC
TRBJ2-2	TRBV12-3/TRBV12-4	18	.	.	CASSFRGVWTGYTGELFF	TGTGCCAGCAGTTTCCGGGGGGTTTGGACAGGGTACACCGGGGAGCTGTTTTTT
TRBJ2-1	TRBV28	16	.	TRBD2	CASSNLLAERDNEQFF	TGTGCCAGCAGTAACCTACTAGCGGAGAGGGACAATGAGCAGTTCTTC
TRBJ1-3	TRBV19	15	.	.	CASTYTDRTGNTIYF	TGTGCCAGTACCTACACCGACAGGACTGGAAACACCATATATTTT